The rows below give T cell receptor beta chains drawn from one sample of a study of beta chain features in type 1 diabetes. Libraries were prepared by immunoSEQ multiplex PCR; TCRdb keeps only in-frame clonotypes and omits some of them. Among roughly 230,000 clones listed, approximately 10% were seen once. Sequenced material: naive CD4+ T cells from blood. The origin of the receptors is a man aged 25 to 40 with type 1 diabetes. Each CDR3 is given with its conserved first and last residue. Each record gives: clone size, D gene, V gene, J gene, CDR3 DNA, CDR3 protein. A D gene is named only where the DNA matches it firmly. Clone sizes are given selectively: once, few, many, or a class where the clone is expanded.

>.|.|TRBV5-1|TRBJ1-1
TGCGCCAGCAGCCGAGACAGGTCCAAGACTGAAGCTTTCTTT
CASSRDRSKTEAFF
>few|.|TRBV5-1|TRBJ2-5
TGCGCCAGCAGCTTTCAGGCCCAAGAGACCCAGTACTTC
CASSFQAQETQYF
>few|.|TRBV28|TRBJ2-7
TGTGCCAGCAGTTTCCCAGGGAACGTACACTACGAGCAGTACTTC
CASSFPGNVHYEQYF
>few|TRBD1|TRBV28|TRBJ2-7
TGTGCCAGCAGTTTCGGTTTCCGGGACAGGCGGTACGAGCAGTACTTC
CASSFGFRDRRYEQYF
>.|TRBD1|TRBV2|TRBJ2-7
TGTGCCAGCAGTTCCGACAGGGGCCACGAGCAGTACTTC
CASSSDRGHEQYF
>few|.|TRBV4-2|TRBJ2-3
TGTGCCAGCAGCCAAGGAGAGCCTAGCACAGATACGCAGTATTTT
CASSQGEPSTDTQYF
>.|.|TRBV7-6|TRBJ2-5
TGTGCCAGCAGCTTAGAATGGGGCGCCGAGACCCAGTACTTC
CASSLEWGAETQYF
>few|.|TRBV7-3|TRBJ1-2
TGTGCCAGCAGCTTAGGAGCTAACTATGGCTACACCTTC
CASSLGANYGYTF
>few|TRBD1|TRBV2|TRBJ2-2
TGTGCCAGCAGGGGACAGGGTACCTACACCGGGGAGCTGTTTTTT
CASRGQGTYTGELFF
>few|.|TRBV25-1|TRBJ1-1
TGTGCCTCGACAGGGAACACTGAAGCTTTCTTT
CASTGNTEAFF
>many|TRBD2|TRBV29-1|TRBJ2-4
TGCAGCGTTGACGGGGGGGAAAACATTCAGTACTTC
CSVDGGENIQYF
>few|.|TRBV9|TRBJ2-1
TGTGCCAGCAGCGTAGCTGGTGGAACCTACAGCAATGAGCAGTTCTTC
CASSVAGGTYSNEQFF
>.|.|TRBV29-1|TRBJ1-6
TGCAGCGCTGGGTCTCAGGGATCACCCCTCCACTTT
CSAGSQGSPLHF
>few|.|TRBV18|TRBJ1-5
TGTGCCAGCTCACCTGGGACAAATCAGCCCCAGCATTTT
CASSPGTNQPQHF
>few|.|TRBV5-4|TRBJ2-1
TGTGCCAGCAGCTTGGGACTCTTCAATGAGCAGTTCTTC
CASSLGLFNEQFF
>.|.|TRBV9|TRBJ1-6
TGTGCCAGCACTGAAAGCCTCCACCATTCACCCCTCCACTTT
CASTESLHHSPLHF
>.|.|TRBV29-1|TRBJ2-5
TGCAGCTCACGACTAGTACTCCAAGAGACCCAGTACTTC
CSSRLVLQETQYF
>few|.|TRBV10-3|TRBJ1-2
TGTGCCATCAGTGAGTCCGGCGGAAACTATGGCTACACCTTC
CAISESGGNYGYTF
>few|TRBD1|TRBV4-1|TRBJ1-4
TGCGCCAGCAGCCGCGGACAGGGGCCTACAACTAATGAAAAACTGTTTTTT
CASSRGQGPTTNEKLFF
>.|TRBD2|TRBV5-1|TRBJ2-5
TGCGCCAGCAGCTTCAACTCGGGGGGGGAGACCCAGTACTTC
CASSFNSGGETQYF